A selection of T cell receptor beta chains follows, all from one sample in a study of Tregs in tolerant kidney transplant recipients. Profiled with immunoSEQ multiplex PCR; TCRdb holds only in-frame clones, not every one. The data hold approximately 82,000 clones, with approximately 94% observed a single time. This specimen was CD4+ T cells from blood (PBMCs), taken 12 months after the transplant. The receptor source for this set is a human patient who received a combined kidney and bone marrow transplant. Certain T cells may be donor cells from the graft. Both conserved end residues are part of each CDR3. D genes are given only for firm matches. Not every row has a clone size; where given, it reads once, few, many or a size class.

d_call: TRBD1; clone_size: .; j_call: TRBJ2-3; v_call: TRBV20-1; cdr3_nt: TGCAGTGCGAGGACAGGTTTATTGTATTTT; cdr3_aa: CSARTGLLYF
d_call: .; clone_size: .; j_call: TRBJ2-5; v_call: TRBV28; cdr3_nt: TGTGCCAGCAGACCCGGCGGTGTCCAAGAGACCCAGTACTTC; cdr3_aa: CASRPGGVQETQYF
d_call: TRBD2; clone_size: .; j_call: TRBJ2-1; v_call: TRBV11-3; cdr3_nt: TGTGCCAGCAGCTTCGGACTAGCGGGACTTTACAATGAGCAGTTCTTC; cdr3_aa: CASSFGLAGLYNEQFF
d_call: TRBD1; clone_size: .; j_call: TRBJ2-3; v_call: TRBV19; cdr3_nt: TGTGCCAGTAGTACAGGGTTTCGAGGGGGCCGGGGCTCAGATACGCAGTATTTT; cdr3_aa: CASSTGFRGGRGSDTQYF
d_call: .; clone_size: .; j_call: TRBJ1-5; v_call: TRBV30; cdr3_nt: TGTGCCTGGAGTGTACGGGGGGCAGGGCAGCCCCAGCATTTT; cdr3_aa: CAWSVRGAGQPQHF
d_call: .; clone_size: .; j_call: TRBJ2-7; v_call: TRBV21-1; cdr3_nt: TGTGCCAGCAGCACAACGACAGACGCCTTAATAACCTACGAGCAGTACTTC; cdr3_aa: CASSTTTDALITYEQYF
d_call: .; clone_size: .; j_call: TRBJ1-1; v_call: TRBV27; cdr3_nt: TGTGCCAGCAGTTTATCGTCCCTTTTATACACTGAAGCTTTCTTT; cdr3_aa: CASSLSSLLYTEAFF
d_call: .; clone_size: .; j_call: TRBJ1-2; v_call: TRBV4-2; cdr3_nt: TGTGCCAGCAGCCAAGATCAGGGCAGGGTCTATGGCTACACCTTC; cdr3_aa: CASSQDQGRVYGYTF
d_call: .; clone_size: once; j_call: TRBJ1-1; v_call: TRBV7-9; cdr3_nt: TGTGCCAGCAGCTCCGCCGGGGAAGCTTTCTTT; cdr3_aa: CASSSAGEAFF
d_call: .; clone_size: .; j_call: TRBJ2-7; v_call: TRBV6-5; cdr3_nt: TGTGCCAGCAGCTCCACGACTCAACAAATCTACGAGCAGTACTTC; cdr3_aa: CASSSTTQQIYEQYF